This entry concerns a single TCR beta chain. Described time point: pre-sensitization, week 0. Treatment meaning: therapeutic diphenylcyclopropenone sensitization with weekly scalp DPC. The sample belongs to a study of human T cells and chemical hapten exposure. This CDR3 has 15 residues. The V and J ends lost 5 bases and 1 base respectively, with 11 bases between them. CDR1 SGHTA and CDR2 FQGNSA come from the germline V gene. TCRdb recomputed calls from the RACE reads with MiXCR, one row per CDR3 protein. The sample lists 100,000 to 150,000 distinct CDR3 sequences; less than 15% were seen once. The sequence was obtained from a woman younger than 35 with alopecia areata. Some clones in this sample may be carry-over from other donors' samples. The rearrangement uses TRBV7-2 and TRBJ2-2; D perhaps matches TRBD2 (6 bases). The specimen comprised whole blood, sampled in connection with sensitization to the hapten diphenylcyclopropenone (DPC). CDR3 in DNA: TGTGCCAGCAGCCCCCTTAGCGGGAACACCGGGGAGCTGTTTTTT. It specifies CASSPLSGNTGELFF.